The present TCR beta chain was sequenced within a study of shared clonotypes between healthy human individuals. As for the study in general: CD4 naive and CD4 memory each took three plates per donor, while CD8 naive took two and CD8 memory one.

Negatively enriched CD4+ T cells were divided by CD45RA into naive and memory. Trimming left V 10 bases short and J 4 bases short, with 14 bases between. Germline V gene sequence: CDR1 MRHNA, CDR2 SNTAGT. The CDR3 consists of 14 residues. General study points: Around 5.4% of naive CD4 clonotypes were common to a few donors.

Regarding this clone: Its antigen is not known.

The method was immunoSEQ multiplex PCR; TCRdb's version includes in-frame clones alone and lacks a portion of them. The sample has about 2.3 million clones; about nine tenths are singletons. The sequenced sample consisted of naive CD4+ T cells from PBMCs. Indicated subset: CD45RA+ positively selected. The V and J genes are TRBV6-4 and TRBJ2-6; D is possibly TRBD2 (6 bases). This TCR was recovered from a man between 18 and 29 years old in good health. Some clones in this sample may be carry-over from other donors' samples. DNA of the CDR3: TGTGCCACTGCAGCGGCGGGAGGGGCCAACGTCCTGACTTTC. Its translation is CATAAAGGANVLTF.